The rows below give T cell receptor beta chains drawn from one sample of a study of blood T cell repertoires in COVID-19. Clones were read by immunoSEQ multiplex PCR, and TCRdb kept only the in-frame ones, dropping some. Of some 100,000 clones in the sample, 85% to 90% were seen once. The sequencing sample was made of peripheral blood. The receptors shown here come from a man aged 50-59 years with COVID-19, enrolled during active disease. The CDR3 runs from the conserved cysteine through the conserved F or W. The order of the fields is CDR3 protein, CDR3 DNA, clone size, J gene, D gene, V gene. A D gene is named only where the DNA matches it firmly. A clone size is listed for some rows: how often the clone was seen (once, few, many), or a class if it is expanded.

CASSQARGRTEAFF | TGTGCCAGCAGCCAAGCCAGGGGGCGGACTGAAGCTTTCTTT | NA | TRBJ1-1 | TRBD1 | TRBV3-1/TRBV3-2
CASSQDPLQAHHF | TGTGCCAGCAGCCAAGATCCCCTACAGGCCCATCATTTC | once | TRBJ2-4 | NA | TRBV3-1/TRBV3-2
CASSPDRNQPQHF | TGTGCCAGTAGTCCAGACAGAAATCAGCCCCAGCATTTT | NA | TRBJ1-5 | NA | TRBV19
CASSHRQDWDEQFF | TGCGCCAGCAGCCACAGACAGGATTGGGATGAGCAGTTCTTC | NA | TRBJ2-1 | NA | TRBV4-1
CASSPPGGLEETQYF | TGTGCCAGCTCACCCCCAGGGGGCTTGGAGGAGACCCAGTACTTC | NA | TRBJ2-5 | TRBD1 | TRBV18
CASSLGNNEQFF | TGTGCCAGCAGCTTAGGTAATAATGAGCAGTTCTTC | NA | TRBJ2-1 | NA | TRBV11-1
CASSSPGQGLYEQYF | TGTGCCAGCAGTTCTCCGGGACAGGGTCTCTACGAGCAGTACTTC | NA | TRBJ2-7 | TRBD1 | TRBV6-5
CASSVSRRDRGARDSPLHF | TGTGCCAGCAGTGTGTCTCGCCGGGACAGGGGAGCTAGGGATTCACCCCTCCACTTT | NA | TRBJ1-6 | TRBD1 | TRBV2
CASSPLGLAGENTGELFF | TGTGCCAGCAGCCCACTGGGACTAGCGGGGGAGAACACCGGGGAGCTGTTTTTT | NA | TRBJ2-2 | TRBD2 | TRBV4-2
CASRRDRNQPQHF | TGTGCCAGCAGACGGGACAGAAATCAGCCCCAGCATTTT | NA | TRBJ1-5 | TRBD1 | TRBV6-5
CASSDTRGLGKYEQYF | TGTGCCAGTAGTGACACCCGGGGACTAGGAAAATACGAGCAGTACTTC | NA | TRBJ2-7 | TRBD2 | TRBV19
CASSTRGQAYEQYF | TGTGCCAGCAGCACGCGGGGACAGGCTTACGAGCAGTACTTC | NA | TRBJ2-7 | TRBD1 | TRBV3-1/TRBV3-2
CASSLDGIYGYTF | TGTGCCAGCAGCTTGGACGGGATCTATGGCTACACCTTC | NA | TRBJ1-2 | NA | TRBV7-9
CASSSTVNTEAFF | TGTGCCAGCTCATCGACAGTGAACACTGAAGCTTTCTTT | NA | TRBJ1-1 | NA | TRBV18
CASSLSGQGGWNTEAFF | TGTGCCAGCAGTTTATCCGGACAGGGGGGGTGGAACACTGAAGCTTTCTTT | NA | TRBJ1-1 | TRBD1 | TRBV28
CASSLARGAELFF | TGCGCCAGCAGCTTGGCCCGGGGTGCGGAACTGTTTTTT | NA | TRBJ1-4 | NA | TRBV5-1
CASSSRGSNSNQPQHF | TGTGCCAGTAGTTCTAGGGGCAGCAATAGCAATCAGCCCCAGCATTTT | NA | TRBJ1-5 | NA | TRBV19
CASSPGQGTAFF | TGTGCCAGCAGCCCTGGACAGGGAACAGCTTTCTTT | few | TRBJ1-1 | TRBD1 | TRBV5-4
CASSSLRYEQYF | TGTGCCAGCAGTTCCCTCCGCTACGAGCAGTACTTC | NA | TRBJ2-7 | NA | TRBV28
CATSRDQGVYEQYF | TGTGCCACCAGCAGGGATCAGGGTGTCTACGAGCAGTACTTC | NA | TRBJ2-7 | NA | TRBV15
CASSLTSGVRNTGELFF | TGTGCCAGCAGTTTGACTAGCGGGGTTAGAAACACCGGGGAGCTGTTTTTT | NA | TRBJ2-2 | TRBD2 | TRBV28
CAWSLTVNYGYTF | TGTGCCTGGAGCCTGACAGTTAACTATGGCTACACCTTC | NA | TRBJ1-2 | NA | TRBV30
CASSLGQDQPQHF | TGCGCCAGCAGCTTGGGACAGGATCAGCCCCAGCATTTT | NA | TRBJ1-5 | NA | TRBV5-1
CASRDRQGATEAFF | TGTGCCAGCAGAGATAGACAGGGGGCCACTGAAGCTTTCTTT | NA | TRBJ1-1 | TRBD1 | TRBV27
CASSTTGEAQPQHF | TGTGCCAGTAGTACTACAGGGGAGGCTCAGCCCCAGCATTTT | NA | TRBJ1-5 | TRBD1 | TRBV19
CASSFSQGTGEQYF | TGCGCCAGCAGCTTCTCACAGGGAACGGGGGAGCAGTACTTC | once | TRBJ2-7 | NA | TRBV5-1
CASRTGSYGYTF | TGTGCCAGCAGGACAGGGTCCTATGGCTACACCTTC | NA | TRBJ1-2 | TRBD1 | TRBV25-1
CASSQDLAGRPDTQYF | TGTGCCAGCAGCCAAGATTTAGCGGGGCGCCCAGATACGCAGTATTTT | NA | TRBJ2-3 | TRBD2 | TRBV4-2
CASSEKGAGVREKLFF | TGTGCCAGCAGTGAGAAAGGTGCAGGGGTAAGGGAAAAACTGTTTTTT | NA | TRBJ1-4 | NA | TRBV2
CASSGQGYGYTF | TGTGCCAGCAGTGGACAGGGCTATGGCTACACCTTC | NA | TRBJ1-2 | TRBD1 | TRBV2
CASSPGQGSTTNEKLFF | TGTGCCAGCAGCCCCGGGCAGGGTAGCACAACTAATGAAAAACTGTTTTTT | once | TRBJ1-4 | NA | TRBV4-2
CASSPPAHSGNTIYF | TGTGCCAGCTCACCACCGGCACACTCTGGAAACACCATATATTTT | NA | TRBJ1-3 | NA | TRBV18
CASSQDRYEQFF | TGTGCCAGCAGCCAAGATCGGTATGAGCAGTTCTTC | NA | TRBJ2-1 | NA | TRBV4-2
CATSAAYNEKLFF | TGTGCCACCAGTGCTGCCTATAATGAAAAACTGTTTTTT | NA | TRBJ1-4 | NA | TRBV24-1
CASSLSSGETNYGYTF | TGTGCCAGCAGCCTAAGCTCAGGGGAAACCAACTATGGCTACACCTTC | NA | TRBJ1-2 | NA | TRBV5-5
CASRGTGGFTEAFF | TGCGCCAGCAGGGGGACAGGGGGCTTCACTGAAGCTTTCTTT | NA | TRBJ1-1 | TRBD1 | TRBV5-1
CASSFQGYGYTF | TGTGCCAGCAGCTTTCAGGGCTATGGCTACACCTTC | NA | TRBJ1-2 | NA | TRBV7-2
CASSGGWKTQYF | TGTGCCAGCAGCGGGGGATGGAAGACCCAGTACTTC | NA | TRBJ2-5 | NA | TRBV12-3/TRBV12-4
CASSPGGAGGPYEQYF | TGTGCCAGCAGTCCCGGGGGTGCGGGGGGTCCTTACGAGCAGTACTTC | once | TRBJ2-7 | TRBD2 | TRBV5-4
CASSSNGGSTEAFF | TGTGCCAGCAGTTCCAACGGGGGGAGTACTGAAGCTTTCTTT | NA | TRBJ1-1 | NA | TRBV6-5
CASSIVTGGSQPQHF | TGTGCCAGTAGTATTGTCACAGGGGGTAGTCAGCCCCAGCATTTT | once | TRBJ1-5 | TRBD1 | TRBV19
CASSWTGANEKLFF | TGTGCCAGCAGCTGGACAGGTGCTAATGAAAAACTGTTTTTT | NA | TRBJ1-4 | TRBD1 | TRBV7-2
CASSLGPRAGTYEQYF | TGCGCCAGCAGCTTGGGCCCGCGGGCGGGGACCTACGAGCAGTACTTC | NA | TRBJ2-7 | NA | TRBV5-1
CASSQDYNYGYTF | TGCGCCAGCAGCCAGGACTACAACTATGGCTACACCTTC | NA | TRBJ1-2 | NA | TRBV4-3
CSANTGGGYTF | TGCAGTGCTAATACCGGCGGGGGCTACACCTTC | NA | TRBJ1-2 | NA | TRBV20-1
CASSQGGSPAEQYF | TGTGCCAGCAGCCAAGGGGGCAGTCCCGCCGAGCAGTACTTC | NA | TRBJ2-7 | NA | TRBV3-1/TRBV3-2
CASSLDSPRSGNTIYF | TGTGCCAGCAGTTTAGACAGTCCAAGAAGTGGAAACACCATATATTTT | NA | TRBJ1-3 | NA | TRBV28
CASSTDRAEQYF | TGTGCCAGCAGCACGGACAGGGCTGAGCAGTACTTC | NA | TRBJ2-7 | TRBD1 | TRBV5-4
CATSSPGIGLAPLHF | TGTGCCACCAGCAGCCCAGGGATCGGCCTGGCACCCCTCCACTTT | NA | TRBJ1-6 | NA | TRBV15
CASSSGTGSYEQYF | TGTGCCAGCAGCTCCGGGACAGGGTCCTACGAGCAGTACTTC | once | TRBJ2-7 | TRBD1 | TRBV7-3
CASSRDRSKLNYGYTF | TGTGCCAGCAGTAGGGACAGGAGCAAACTTAACTATGGCTACACCTTC | NA | TRBJ1-2 | TRBD1 | TRBV6-6